A single sample is the source of the 16 T cell receptor beta chains below, sequenced in a study of brain T cells in children with intractable seizures (dated by TCRdb to 2020 to 2022). Library creation used the immunoSEQ multiplex PCR assay. TCRdb holds this immuneACCESS table with in-frame rearrangements only. Some clones are missing; in checked studies, unresolved V genes explain under half, and the rest has no known cause. Counted in this sample were approximately 330,000 clones; roughly 92% of them appeared once. The ten largest clones take up 5.7% of the sample. The time point label here, explained by the study, means: blood from clinic visit 5 months post-surgery; TSC patient then seizure free. The sample here was peripheral blood, taken 4 to 6 months after surgery. These TCRs come from a boy under two years old with tuberous sclerosis and intractable seizures.

This clone was picked up one time. The rearrangement joins TRBV19 to TRBJ1-5; no clear D. Germline V gene data show CDR1 as LNHDA and CDR2 as SQIVND (reference sequence). The V end lost 3 bases, the J end lost 7 bases, and 10 bases lay between the germline ends. The CDR3 loop spans 13 amino acids. CDR3 loop: CASSIVSGQPQHF. The CDR3 DNA is TGTGCCAGTAGTATTGTGTCGGGACAGCCCCAGCATTTT.

The chain employs TRBV24-1 and TRBJ1-2; D is uncertain. Germline CDR1 and CDR2: KGHDR and SFDVKD. Trimming took 3 bases from V and 7 from J, leaving 14 bases between them. CDR3 length equals 14 residues. The CDR3 here is CATSDDGSISGYTF. CDR3 nucleotide sequence: TGTGCCACCAGTGATGATGGGTCCATTAGTGGCTACACCTTC.

The chain combines TRBV9 with TRBJ1-3; no clear D gene. V was clipped by 0 bases and J by 0 bases, with 10 bases between them. The CDR3 length is 16 residues. CDR1 and CDR2 from the germline V gene are SGDLS and YYNGEE. Here the CDR3 reads CASSVVAGLSGNTIYF. The CDR3 nucleotides read TGTGCCAGCAGCGTAGTAGCAGGACTCTCTGGAAACACCATATATTTT.

This chain uses TRBV7-2 with TRBJ2-3, with 7 bases aligning to TRBD1. The CDR3 loop spans 16 amino acids. Germline V gene lookup returns CDR1 SGHTA and CDR2 FQGNSA. J was trimmed by 6 bases and V by 1 base; bases with no gene match: 10. The CDR3 bases are TGTGCCAGCAGCTTAGAGGGACGACAGGGCAGGGATACGCAGTATTTT. Encoded protein: CASSLEGRQGRDTQYF.

This clone was recorded a few times. The chain carries TRBV19 and TRBJ2-7, with D perhaps matching TRBD1 (5 bases). Trimming removed 6 bases from V and 1 base from J, with 10 bases in between. This CDR3 has 13 residues. CDR1 is LNHDA and CDR2 is SQIVND in the germline V gene (reference sequence). For the CDR3, the DNA is TGTGCCAGTAGCCTTGCAGGGTCCTACGAGCAGTACTTC. Encoded protein: CASSLAGSYEQYF.

This clone is a singleton in its sample. V and J are TRBV2 and TRBJ2-3; 8 bases are shared with TRBD2. The V and J ends lost 2 bases and 1 base, in that order; junction bases with no gene match: 8. The CDR3 has 17 amino acids. CDR1 and CDR2 from the germline V gene are SNHLY and FYNNEI. The CDR3: CASSERGGLGGTDTQYF. CDR3 bases: TGTGCCAGCAGTGAAAGGGGGGGACTAGGAGGCACAGATACGCAGTATTTT.

This clone came up once. This sequence joins TRBV3-1 (or the pseudogene TRBV3-2) and TRBJ2-3, with no clear D. V was clipped by 1 base and J by 1 base, with 12 bases between them. Per germline, CDR1 LGHDT and CDR2 YNNKEL (reference sequence). This CDR3 contains 16 residues. The CDR3 DNA reads as TGTGCCAGCAGCCAAGTCAAGCTAGGCGGCACAGATACGCAGTATTTT. Translating gives CASSQVKLGGTDTQYF.

About this clone itself: The junction differs from germline at one of its ends, possibly a read error. The V and J genes are TRBV6-5 and TRBJ1-1; the D is unclear. Germline CDR1 MNHEY, CDR2 SVGAGI. The CDR3 covers 16 residues. CDR3 sequence reads: CASSYELRGLKTEAFF. The CDR3 DNA follows: TGTGCCAGCAGTTACGAGCTTCGAGGTTTGAAGACTGAAGCTTTCTTT.

The chain uses TRBV27 and TRBJ1-1; 7 bases are a match to TRBD1. The CDR3 covers 14 residues. Trimming at V came to 5 bases and at J to 5 bases, leaving 8 bases not matched to a gene. CDR1 MNHEY and CDR2 SMNVEV come from the germline V gene (reference sequence). In nucleotides, the CDR3 is TGTGCCAGCAGTGGGAACAGGGGAAGTACTGAAGCTTTCTTT. It yields the protein CASSGNRGSTEAFF.

The V gene is TRBV6-1, the J gene TRBJ2-7; a weak D match, TRBD2 (5 bases). V was pared by 2 bases and J by 0 bases, with 11 bases between. There are 15 residues in the CDR3. Germline assignment: CDR1 MNHNS and CDR2 SASEGT. The CDR3 here is CASSEREPRSYEQYF. In DNA form, the CDR3 reads TGTGCCAGCAGTGAACGGGAACCCCGCTCCTACGAGCAGTACTTC.

CDR3 residues: CASKQGGTEAFF. In DNA, the CDR3 is TGTGCCAGTAAACAGGGGGGCACTGAAGCTTTCTTT. The chain links TRBV19 to TRBJ1-1; 8 nucleotides line up with TRBD1. V gave up 7 bases and J gave up 4 bases; unmatched junction bases: 2. This CDR3 has 12 amino acids. Germline V lookup: CDR1 LNHDA, CDR2 SQIVND (reference sequence).

The chain recombines TRBV5-1 with TRBJ2-1, with 9 bases identical to TRBD1. The CDR3 runs to 17 residues. Germline V gene data show CDR1 as SGHRS and CDR2 as YFSETQ. J lost 2 bases, V lost 4 bases, and 10 bases had no gene match. CDR3 in DNA: TGCGCCAGCAGCCGTCCCGGGACAGGGACGGCCTACAATGAGCAGTTCTTC. Protein sequence: CASSRPGTGTAYNEQFF.

The V call is TRBV6-4, the J call TRBJ1-2; the D gene is possibly TRBD1 (5 bases). The CDR3 covers 18 residues. Germline V gene sequence: CDR1 MRHNA, CDR2 SNTAGT. V was cut by 4 bases and J by 4 bases, with 25 bases left in between. Written as DNA, the CDR3 is TGTGCCAGCAGTGCGTGGGGGGGAAGTGGACAAGGCGGCTATGGCTACACCTTC. Protein product: CASSAWGGSGQGGYGYTF.

This chain uses TRBV19 with TRBJ2-1; TRBD2 matches 9 bases. Per germline, CDR1 LNHDA and CDR2 SQIVND (reference sequence). With V trimmed by 7 bases and J by 4 bases, 11 bases remained unmatched. CDR3 size: 16 residues. The CDR3 reads CASNEAGGWPYNEQFF. The CDR3 coding sequence is TGTGCCAGTAACGAAGCGGGAGGCTGGCCATACAATGAGCAGTTCTTC.

This sequence joins TRBV3-1 (or the pseudogene TRBV3-2) and TRBJ2-1; D is perhaps TRBD2 (5 bases). Germline V lookup: CDR1 LGHDT, CDR2 YNNKEL (reference sequence). The CDR3 has 15 residues. V lost 4 bases and J 3 bases, leaving 13 bases between the germline ends. CDR3 bases: TGTGCCAGCAGCCGGGAGATAATTATCTACAATGAGCAGTTCTTC. Translating gives CASSREIIIYNEQFF.

This clone appeared once. This chain connects TRBV12-3 or TRBV12-4 to TRBJ1-2; D is undetermined. V was pared by 6 bases and J by 7 bases, with 12 bases between. This CDR3 comprises 12 residues. The CDR3 loop is CASRLRGSGYTF. The CDR3 nucleotides read TGTGCCAGCAGGTTACGGGGTTCTGGCTACACCTTC.